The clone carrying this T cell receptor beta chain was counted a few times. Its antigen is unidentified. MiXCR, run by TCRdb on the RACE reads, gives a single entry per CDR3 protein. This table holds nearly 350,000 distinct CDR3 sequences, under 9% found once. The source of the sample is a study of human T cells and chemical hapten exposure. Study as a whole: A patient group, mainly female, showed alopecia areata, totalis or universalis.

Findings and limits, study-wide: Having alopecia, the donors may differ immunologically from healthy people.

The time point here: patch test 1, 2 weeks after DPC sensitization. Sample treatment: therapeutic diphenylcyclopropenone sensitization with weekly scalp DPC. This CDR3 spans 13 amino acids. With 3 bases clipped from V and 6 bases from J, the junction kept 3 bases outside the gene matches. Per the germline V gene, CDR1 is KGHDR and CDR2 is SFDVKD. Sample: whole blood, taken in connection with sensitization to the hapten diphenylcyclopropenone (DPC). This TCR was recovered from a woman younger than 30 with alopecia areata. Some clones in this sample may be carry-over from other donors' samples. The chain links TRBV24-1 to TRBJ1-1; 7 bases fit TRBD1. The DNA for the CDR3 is TGTGCCACCAGTGATCGGGACAGCTCTGAAGCTTTCTTT. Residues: CATSDRDSSEAFF.